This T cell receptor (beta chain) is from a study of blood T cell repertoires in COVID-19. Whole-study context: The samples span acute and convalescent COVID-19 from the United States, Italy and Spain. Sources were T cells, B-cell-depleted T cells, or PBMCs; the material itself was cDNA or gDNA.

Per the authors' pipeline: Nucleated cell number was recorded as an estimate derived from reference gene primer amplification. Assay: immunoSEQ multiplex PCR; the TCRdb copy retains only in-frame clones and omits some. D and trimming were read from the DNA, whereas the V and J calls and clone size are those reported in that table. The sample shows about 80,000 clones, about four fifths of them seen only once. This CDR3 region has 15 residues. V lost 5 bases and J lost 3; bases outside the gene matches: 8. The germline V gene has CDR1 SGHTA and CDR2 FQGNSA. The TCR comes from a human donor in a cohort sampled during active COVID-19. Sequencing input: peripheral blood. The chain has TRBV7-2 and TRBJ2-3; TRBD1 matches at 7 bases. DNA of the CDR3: TGTGCCAGCAGCCCCCGACAGGGAAGGACAGATACGCAGTATTTT. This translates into CASSPRQGRTDTQYF.